These 23 T cell receptor beta chains share one sample of origin, sequenced in a study of identical twins. TCRdb redid the calling of the 5' RACE reads with MiXCR, one entry per CDR3 protein. The sample carries about 240,000 distinct CDR3 sequences, about 10% recorded once. Input material: memory T cells sorted from blood. The source is a man over 45 in good health.

As concerns this clonotype: This may stem from a read error, because a much larger clone lies one nucleotide away. V usage is TRBV5-6 and J usage is TRBJ1-2; D ambiguous. Germline V gene data show CDR1 as SGHDT and CDR2 as YYEEEE. The length of the CDR3 is 12 residues. Trimming shortened V by 5 bases and J by 5 bases, and 10 bases separated the two germline ends. The CDR3 here is CASSHTDYGYTF. The CDR3 nucleotides read TGTGCCAGCAGTCATACAGATTATGGCTACACCTTC.

This clonotype was picked up many times. V is TRBV4-1 and J is TRBJ2-7; maybe TRBD2 (6 bases). Trimming pared 3 bases from V and 0 bases from J, leaving 18 bases between. Germline values: CDR1 MGHRA, CDR2 YSYEKL. The CDR3 runs to 17 residues. The CDR3 DNA reads as TGCGCCAGCAGCCATCCTCGCGGGACTCTAGCCTCCTACGAGCAGTACTTC. Its translation is CASSHPRGTLASYEQYF.

V and J are TRBV4-1 and TRBJ2-5; TRBD2 aligns across 12 bases. This CDR3 has 17 amino acids. The junction had 9 bases not matched to a gene; V was cut back by 3 bases and J by 4 bases. Germline V gene sequence: CDR1 MGHRA, CDR2 YSYEKL. The CDR3 nucleotides read TGCGCCAGCAGCCAGCCGGGGGGACTAGCGGGCGGAGAGACCCAGTACTTC. Translated, it gives CASSQPGGLAGGETQYF.

This clonotype has at least ten counts. The chain carries TRBV12-3 or TRBV12-4 and TRBJ2-1, with TRBD2 matching 11 bases. This CDR3 is built from 12 residues. Trimming cost V 3 bases and J 12 bases; bases outside gene matches: 1. The CDR3 sequence is CASSFGTSGQFF. Here the CDR3 DNA reads TGTGCCAGCAGTTTCGGGACTAGCGGGCAGTTCTTC.

V and J are TRBV4-2 and TRBJ1-1; no reliable D call. The CDR3 is 15 amino acids. Looked up from germline, CDR1 is LGHNA and CDR2 is YNFKEQ. The V gene lost 4 bases and the J gene lost 1 base, with 13 bases spanning the gap. Here the CDR3 reads CASSLQVRENTEAFF. DNA of the CDR3: TGTGCCAGCAGCCTCCAAGTCCGTGAGAACACTGAAGCTTTCTTT.

This clonotype appeared a few times. The J gene is TRBJ1-2, the V gene TRBV28; 7 bases are shared with TRBD1. Per germline, CDR1 MDHEN and CDR2 SYDVKM. This CDR3 contains 14 residues. V gave up 5 bases and J gave up 1 base; unmatched junction bases: 4. The CDR3 is CASSTRDSNYGYTF. Here the CDR3 DNA reads TGTGCCAGCAGTACCCGGGACAGTAACTATGGCTACACCTTC.

This clonotype has just a few counts. The rearrangement links TRBV24-1 to TRBJ2-7; D not certain. The CDR3 spans 11 residues. Germline CDR1 and CDR2: KGHDR and SFDVKD. V lost 1 base to trimming and J lost 7 bases, with 4 bases between them. The CDR3, as DNA: TGTGCCACCAGTGATTTCCGGGAGCAGTACTTC. Protein product: CATSDFREQYF.

This clonotype was seen at least ten times. The rearrangement uses TRBV2 and TRBJ1-1; 9 bases are shared with TRBD1. V lost 4 bases to trimming and J lost 7 bases; unmatched junction nucleotides: 4. The length of the CDR3 is 13 residues. Per the germline V gene, CDR1 is SNHLY and CDR2 is FYNNEI. The CDR3 nucleotides are TGTGCCAGCAGTGTATGGGGACAGGGTGAAGCTTTCTTT. Protein sequence: CASSVWGQGEAFF.

The chain carries TRBV2 and TRBJ2-2; the match to TRBD2 covers 8 bases. The germline V gene has CDR1 SNHLY and CDR2 FYNNEI. CDR3 length: 15 residues. J lost 7 bases, V lost 4 bases, and 8 bases had no gene match. In DNA, the CDR3 is TGTGCCAGCAGTGCGGATAGCGGGGTTATCGGGGAGCTGTTTTTT. Residues: CASSADSGVIGELFF.

This clonotype was recorded many times. This chain uses TRBV2 with TRBJ2-7; 8 bases map to TRBD1. Germline lookup yields CDR1 SNHLY and CDR2 FYNNEI. This CDR3 is built from 14 residues. J was trimmed by 2 bases and V by 6 bases; bases with no gene match: 6. The CDR3 is CASRPGTGPYEQYF. DNA for the CDR3: TGTGCCAGCAGGCCCGGGACAGGACCCTACGAGCAGTACTTC.

This clonotype was detected a few times. The V and J genes are TRBV4-3 and TRBJ2-2; D not resolved. The CDR3 totals 17 residues. Trimming cost V 4 bases and J 0 bases, with 15 bases left between them. The V gene's germline CDR1 is LGHNA and CDR2 YSLEER. The CDR3 sequence is CASSPLPAGPNTGELFF. The DNA for the CDR3 is TGCGCCAGCAGCCCATTGCCCGCTGGCCCGAACACCGGGGAGCTGTTTTTT.

The table lists this clonotype with many counts. DNA of the CDR3: TGTGCCAGCAGCCAAGAGGGCAGGGGGAATTCACCCCTCCACTTT. It is translated as CASSQEGRGNSPLHF. This chain uses TRBV14 with TRBJ1-6; 7 bases match TRBD1. Per germline, CDR1 SGHDN and CDR2 FVKESK. After removal of 0 bases from V and 7 bases from J, the junction contained 3 bases not matched to a gene. The CDR3 covers 15 residues.

In its sample, this clonotype was seen a few times. The chain carries TRBV6-2 or TRBV6-3 and TRBJ2-1; no reliable D call. CDR1 MNHEY and CDR2 SVGEGT come from the germline V gene. The ends were cut back, 7 bases at V and 5 bases at J, with 12 bases in the middle. This CDR3 has 13 amino acids. DNA for the CDR3: TGTGCCAGCAAGTCTACAAATAACAATGAGCAGTTCTTC. It specifies CASKSTNNNEQFF.

This clonotype was detected many times. The chain is built from TRBV7-2 and TRBJ2-3; D perhaps matches TRBD2 (7 bases). CDR3 length equals 16 residues. Trimming removed 1 base at V and 2 bases at J, with 13 bases between. Germline V gives CDR1 SGHTA, CDR2 FQGNSA. CDR3 in DNA: TGTGCCAGCAGCTTAGTTGGGGGGGCCAACACAGATACGCAGTATTTT. Its protein product is CASSLVGGANTDTQYF. The full variable domain, rest sourced from reference TRBV7-2 and TRBJ2-3, is GAGVSQSPSNKVTEKGKDVELRCDPISGHTALYWYRQSLGQGLEFLIYFQGNSAPDKSGLPSDRFSAERTGGSVSTLTIQRTQQEDSAVYLCASSLVGGANTDTQYFGPGTRLTVL.

This clonotype was picked up many times. The chain combines TRBV7-2 with TRBJ1-4, with 7 bases identical to TRBD1. The CDR3 has 14 amino acids. J was trimmed by 8 bases and V by 5 bases; bases with no gene match: 8. Germline CDR1 and CDR2: SGHTA and FQGNSA. The CDR3 sequence is CASSPTGIGEKLFF. CDR3 sequence (DNA): TGTGCCAGCAGCCCGACAGGGATTGGCGAAAAACTGTTTTTT.

This clonotype was seen a handful of times. The rearrangement joins TRBV12-3 or TRBV12-4 to TRBJ2-3; D not resolved. The CDR3 contains 13 residues. V lost 3 bases to trimming and J lost 4 bases, with 8 bases between them. CDR3: CASSLGSSDTQYF. CDR3 coding DNA: TGTGCCAGCAGTTTGGGCAGCTCAGATACGCAGTATTTT.

This clonotype was observed at least ten times. This chain uses TRBV12-3 or TRBV12-4 with TRBJ1-1, with D possibly TRBD1 on 6 matching bases. V lost 6 bases, J lost 1 base, and 12 bases lay in between. The CDR3 contains 14 residues. The CDR3 DNA reads as TGTGCCAGCAGCAAGGGACACCAGAACACTGAAGCTTTCTTT. Protein: CASSKGHQNTEAFF.

This clonotype showed up just a few times. The chain employs TRBV5-1 and TRBJ2-7; D remains unclear. The CDR3 extends over 13 amino acids. The V end lost 1 base, the J end lost 1 base, and 6 bases lay between the germline ends. The germline gives CDR1 SGHRS, CDR2 YFSETQ. Written as DNA, the CDR3 is TGCGCCAGCAGCTTGCAAAGATCCTACGAGCAGTACTTC. This gives the protein CASSLQRSYEQYF.

This chain joins TRBV7-9 and TRBJ2-1; D not resolved. This CDR3 contains 13 residues. CDR1 is SEHNR and CDR2 is FQNEAQ in the germline V gene (reference sequence). V gave up 4 bases and J gave up 3 bases, with 7 bases separating them. CDR3 sequence: CASSSNSYNEQFF. DNA for the CDR3: TGTGCCAGCAGCTCAAACAGCTACAATGAGCAGTTCTTC.

This chain joins TRBV11-2 and TRBJ2-6; 9 bases fit TRBD1. The J segment lost 1 base and the V segment lost 5 bases, leaving 15 bases of the junction unmatched. The CDR3 is made up of 20 amino acids. The germline gives CDR1 SGHAT, CDR2 FQNNGV. The CDR3 spells CASSTRGQGRGASGANVLTF. In nucleotides, the CDR3 is TGTGCCAGCAGCACCAGAGGACAGGGGCGAGGGGCATCTGGGGCCAACGTCCTGACTTTC.

As to this clonotype: One end of the junction is discordant with germline, which a read error may explain. V usage is TRBV7-2 and J usage is TRBJ2-3, with D possibly being TRBD2 (6 bases). Germline CDR1 is SGHTA and CDR2 is FQGNSA. The CDR3 has 17 amino acids. The DNA of the CDR3 is TGTGCCGGCAGCCCGGAGGTTAGCGGCCTAGGCACAGATACGCAGTATTTT. Amino acid sequence: CAGSPEVSGLGTDTQYF.

This clonotype was detected ten times or more. The rearrangement uses TRBV7-6 and TRBJ2-3; D is possibly TRBD2 (7 bases). With 5 bases removed from V and 0 bases from J, the gap between germline ends came to 18 bases. The CDR3 totals 17 residues. CDR1 SGHVS and CDR2 FNYEAQ come from the germline V gene. The DNA of the CDR3 is TGTGCCAGCAGCCAGACCGGCGGGGGCCTTAGCACAGATACGCAGTATTTT. It encodes CASSQTGGGLSTDTQYF.

Many counts were recorded for this clonotype. The genes are TRBV5-6 and TRBJ2-2; 7 nucleotides line up with TRBD2. CDR1 SGHDT and CDR2 YYEEEE come from the germline V gene. This CDR3 has 15 residues. With V trimmed by 2 bases and J by 6 bases, 7 bases remained unmatched. The CDR3 protein is CASSFGGGAAGELFF. CDR3 nucleotides: TGTGCCAGCAGCTTCGGGGGAGGGGCGGCCGGGGAGCTGTTTTTT.